This T cell receptor (beta chain) appears in the sequencing data of a study of blood T cell repertoires in COVID-19. Sequenced by immunoSEQ multiplex PCR; TCRdb stores in-frame clones only, minus some. The table records about 130,000 clones, approximately 74% of them present only once. Trimming removed 4 bases at V and 8 bases at J, with 17 bases between. The CDR3 consists of 15 residues. The germline V gene encodes CDR1 LGHDT and CDR2 YNNKEL (reference sequence). This sequence joins TRBV3-1 (or the pseudogene TRBV3-2) and TRBJ1-4; D may be TRBD1 (5 bases). This TCR came from a man aged 55 to 69 with acute or convalescent COVID-19. The sample comprised peripheral blood. For the CDR3, the DNA is TGTGCCAGCAGCCCTCAAGGGGCTCAAGGAGAAAAACTGTTTTTT. Translation gives CASSPQGAQGEKLFF.